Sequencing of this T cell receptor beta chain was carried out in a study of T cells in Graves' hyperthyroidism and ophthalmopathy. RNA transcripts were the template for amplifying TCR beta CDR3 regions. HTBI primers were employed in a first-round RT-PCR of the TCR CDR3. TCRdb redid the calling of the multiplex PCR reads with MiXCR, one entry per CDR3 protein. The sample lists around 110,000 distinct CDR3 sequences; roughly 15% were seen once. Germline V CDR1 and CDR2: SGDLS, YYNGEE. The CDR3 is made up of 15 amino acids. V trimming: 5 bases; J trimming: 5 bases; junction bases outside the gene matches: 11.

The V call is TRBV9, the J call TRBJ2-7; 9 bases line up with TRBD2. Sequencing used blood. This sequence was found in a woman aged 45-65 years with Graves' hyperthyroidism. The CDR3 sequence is CASSRGLAGTDEQYF. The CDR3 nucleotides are TGTGCCAGCAGTCGTGGGCTAGCGGGAACCGACGAGCAGTACTTC.